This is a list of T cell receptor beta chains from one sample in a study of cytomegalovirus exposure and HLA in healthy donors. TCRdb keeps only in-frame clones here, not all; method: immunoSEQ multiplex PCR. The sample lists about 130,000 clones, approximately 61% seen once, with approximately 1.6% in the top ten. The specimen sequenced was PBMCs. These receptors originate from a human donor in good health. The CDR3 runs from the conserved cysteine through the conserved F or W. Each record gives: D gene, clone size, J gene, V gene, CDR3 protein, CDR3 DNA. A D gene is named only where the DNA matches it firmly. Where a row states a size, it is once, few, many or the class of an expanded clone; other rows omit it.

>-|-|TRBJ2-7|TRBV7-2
CASSLAGGGDPWDEQYF
TGTGCCAGCAGCTTAGCGGGTGGGGGCGATCCATGGGACGAGCAGTACTTC
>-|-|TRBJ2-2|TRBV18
CASSPATGHTGELFF
TGTGCCAGCTCACCAGCGACAGGACACACCGGGGAGCTGTTTTTT
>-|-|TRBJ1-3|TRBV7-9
CASSLAGGGLSGNTIYF
TGTGCCAGCAGCTTAGCCGGGGGGGGGCTCTCTGGAAACACCATATATTTT
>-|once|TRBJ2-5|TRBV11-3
CASSPAVGEEETQYF
TGTGCCAGCAGCCCAGCAGTTGGGGAGGAAGAGACCCAGTACTTC
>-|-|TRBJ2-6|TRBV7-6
CASSLRERPHSGANVLTF
TGTGCCAGCAGCTTAAGGGAGAGGCCACACTCTGGGGCCAACGTCCTGACTTTC
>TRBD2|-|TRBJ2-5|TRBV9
CASSVGPATSGKETQYF
TGTGCCAGCAGCGTAGGGCCTGCGACTAGCGGGAAAGAGACCCAGTACTTC
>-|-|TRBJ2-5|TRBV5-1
CASSLGGEETQYF
TGCGCCAGCAGCTTGGGAGGAGAAGAGACCCAGTACTTC
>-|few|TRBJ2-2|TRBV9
CASRADWTNTGELFF
TGTGCCAGCAGAGCGGACTGGACGAACACCGGGGAGCTGTTTTTT
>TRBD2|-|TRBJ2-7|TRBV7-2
CASSPLGLAGDGQYF
TGTGCCAGCAGCCCCCTGGGACTAGCGGGAGATGGGCAGTACTTC
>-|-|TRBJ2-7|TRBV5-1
CASSPGSTLARRDYEQYF
TGCGCCAGCAGCCCGGGTAGCACCTTAGCGAGGCGGGACTACGAGCAGTACTTC
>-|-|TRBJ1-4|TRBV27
CASSVNRVGGFEKLFF
TGTGCCAGCAGTGTAAACAGGGTAGGGGGATTTGAAAAACTGTTTTTT
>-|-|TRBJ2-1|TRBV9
CASSPHPRGGPYNEQFF
TGTGCCAGCAGCCCCCATCCCCGTGGAGGGCCTTACAATGAGCAGTTCTTC
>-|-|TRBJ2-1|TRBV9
CASSVLAGDNEQFF
TGTGCCAGCAGCGTTCTAGCAGGAGACAATGAGCAGTTCTTC
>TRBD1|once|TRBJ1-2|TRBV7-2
CASSSDRANYGYTF
TGTGCCAGCAGCTCGGACAGGGCCAACTATGGCTACACCTTC
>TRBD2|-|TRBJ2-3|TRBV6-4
CASSDGLAGEDTQYF
TGTGCCAGCAGTGATGGACTAGCGGGAGAAGATACGCAGTATTTT
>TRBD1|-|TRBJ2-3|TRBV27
CASSLYGTGGPTDTQYF
TGTGCCAGCAGTTTATACGGGACAGGGGGTCCAACAGATACGCAGTATTTT
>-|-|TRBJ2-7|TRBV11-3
CASSSGLSGLSPREQYF
TGTGCCAGCAGCTCCGGACTCTCCGGGCTCAGTCCCCGCGAGCAGTACTTC